This T cell receptor beta chain was recovered during a study of T cells after posttransplantation cyclophosphamide (dated by TCRdb to about 2016). Some background on the complete study: T cell repertoire reconstitution was tracked by TRB sequencing after myeloablative bone marrow transplantation in which posttransplantation cyclophosphamide was used as GVHD prophylaxis. Antigen receptor sequencing was done on samples from around 32 PTCy-treated patients and from over 15 related bone marrow donors of those patients. Blood from all 30 or so PTCy patients who had 1-year posttransplant specimens underwent TRB sequencing. In 3 patients, up to about 3 additional blood samples taken between 2 and 5.2 years after transplant also underwent TRB sequencing, as did pretransplant blood from a handful of patients. Because TRA and TRB clonality were tightly correlated in 8 or 9 samples, subsequent TCR analyses were focused on TRB only. Public TRB sequences were compared against a database of over 3,600 sequences linked to responses to pathogens, tumor antigens, self-antigens and alloantigens.

CDR1 is given as SQVTM and CDR2 as ANQGSEA, both from the germline V gene. Germline trimming amounts to 3 bases on V and 0 bases on J, with 1 as the count of junction bases outside the gene matches. Reading from cysteine to phenylalanine, the CDR3 counts 14 amino acids. The read is trimmed to its CDR3 DNA, 42 bases read in frame from base 1. On the study overall, not on this receptor specifically: The TRB repertoires of T cells infiltrating skin or the GI tract showed only limited overlap with the TRB repertoires found in blood. Donor-recipient similarity was low at 1-2 months but rose over the first year, and later blood repertoires were often dominated by donor CD8+ memory clones. Across the approximately 45 patients, TRB clonality was highly associated with recipient CMV seropositivity and CMV reactivation, and diversity with PTCy was similar to that in the CNI/methotrexate controls.

Peripheral blood samples were provided by related bone marrow donors on the day of marrow donation. Peripheral blood and bone marrow mononuclear cells were isolated by Ficoll-Hypaque density centrifugation and were cryopreserved. Details on this clone: The antigen this receptor binds is unknown. The record has no base qualities; no much larger clone is one base away.

TRB sequencing was run on genomic DNA with either the immunoSEQ assay at survey resolution or the hsTCRB kit. Turning to the authors' computational methods: Initial read processing used immunoSEQ software, and repertoire analyses used the LymphoSeq R package. Clonality was calculated as 1 minus normalized Shannon entropy, and the Gini coefficient was also calculated for each TRB dataset. Phenotypes of unsorted samples were inferred by mapping TRB sequences from sorted subsets of the recipient or donor onto the same recipient's unsorted samples. TCRdb obtained this table from immuneACCESS and retained in-frame rearrangements with V and J assigned. These tables miss some clones; where compared with another copy, unresolved V genes account for less than half of the shortfall, and the remainder is unexplained. The V and J calls and the clone size are those of that table, but D and trimming were determined from the DNA. For this sample the table gives about 66,000 clones, of which about 93% were detected only once. In total, the top ten clones hold roughly 2.9% of the sample.

Sequencing used PBMCs. In this chain, TRBV29-1 is recombined with TRBJ1-3; a stretch of 8 junction bases matches TRBD1. The origin of this receptor is a woman aged 25 to 39 in good health and a related stem cell transplant donor. The CDR3 loop reads CSVDDRGSGNTIYF. The nucleotides read TGCAGCGTTGATGACAGGGGCTCTGGAAACACCATATATTTT.